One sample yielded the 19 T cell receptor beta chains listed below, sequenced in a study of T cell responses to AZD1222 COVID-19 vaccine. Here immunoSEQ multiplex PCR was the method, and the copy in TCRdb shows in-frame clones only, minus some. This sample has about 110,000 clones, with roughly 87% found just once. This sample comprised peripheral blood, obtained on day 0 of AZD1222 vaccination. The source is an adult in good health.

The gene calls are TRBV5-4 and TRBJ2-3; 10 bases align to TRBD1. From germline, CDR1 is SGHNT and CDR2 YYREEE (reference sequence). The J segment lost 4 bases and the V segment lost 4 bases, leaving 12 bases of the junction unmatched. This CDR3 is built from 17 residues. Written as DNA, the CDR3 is TGTGCCAGCAGCCATCGGACAGGGGGAAATTTACCAGATACGCAGTATTTT. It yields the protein CASSHRTGGNLPDTQYF. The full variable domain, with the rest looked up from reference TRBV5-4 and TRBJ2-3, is ETGVTQSPTHLIKTRGQQVTLRCSSQSGHNTVSWYQQALGQGPQFIFQYYREEENGRGNFPPRFSGLQFPNYSSELNVNALELDDSALYLCASSHRTGGNLPDTQYFGPGTRLTVL.

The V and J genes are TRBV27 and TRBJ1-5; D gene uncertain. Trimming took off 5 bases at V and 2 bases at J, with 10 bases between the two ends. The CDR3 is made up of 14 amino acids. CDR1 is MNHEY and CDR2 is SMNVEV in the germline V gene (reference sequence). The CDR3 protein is CASSPWTGNQPQHF. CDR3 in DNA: TGTGCCAGCAGTCCGTGGACGGGCAATCAGCCCCAGCATTTT.

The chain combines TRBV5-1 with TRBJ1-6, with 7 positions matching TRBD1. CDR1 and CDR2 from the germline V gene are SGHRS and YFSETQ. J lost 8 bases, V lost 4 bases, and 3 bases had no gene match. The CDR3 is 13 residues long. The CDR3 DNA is TGCGCCAGCAGCGATACAGGGGATTCACCCCTCCACTTT. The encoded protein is CASSDTGDSPLHF.

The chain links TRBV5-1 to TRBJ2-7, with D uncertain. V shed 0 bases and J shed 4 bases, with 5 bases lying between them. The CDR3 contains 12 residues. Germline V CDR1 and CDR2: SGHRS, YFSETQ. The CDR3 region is CASSLGEYEQYF. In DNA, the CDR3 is TGCGCCAGCAGCTTGGGAGAATACGAGCAGTACTTC.

This CDR3 reads CASQWDNMGRGTSRQPQHF. CDR3 in DNA: TGTGCCAGCCAGTGGGACAATATGGGCAGGGGGACCTCCAGGCAGCCCCAGCATTTT. The rearrangement joins TRBV3-1 (or the pseudogene TRBV3-2) to TRBJ1-5; 7 bases are a match to TRBD1. The length of the CDR3 is 19 residues. Germline loops: CDR1 LGHDT, CDR2 YNNKEL (reference sequence). With 8 bases clipped from V and 7 bases from J, the junction kept 26 bases outside the gene matches.

CDR3 sequence reads: CASSPSGLSYHYYEQYF. The CDR3, as DNA: TGTGCCAGCAGCCCATCGGGACTCTCCTACCACTACTACGAGCAGTACTTC. The V gene is TRBV7-2, the J gene TRBJ2-7; tentatively, D is TRBD2 (6 bases). The ends were cut back, 5 bases at V and 3 bases at J, with 23 bases in the middle. The CDR3 is 17 amino acids. Germline assignment: CDR1 SGHTA and CDR2 FQGNSA.

This chain's CDR3 is CASSSGGVLLCYGYTF. The CDR3 nucleotides are TGTGCCAGCAGTTCCGGGGGCGTCTTGCTTTGCTATGGCTACACCTTC. This chain uses TRBV21-1 with TRBJ1-2. TRBV21-1 is a known pseudogene. The CDR3 contains 16 residues.

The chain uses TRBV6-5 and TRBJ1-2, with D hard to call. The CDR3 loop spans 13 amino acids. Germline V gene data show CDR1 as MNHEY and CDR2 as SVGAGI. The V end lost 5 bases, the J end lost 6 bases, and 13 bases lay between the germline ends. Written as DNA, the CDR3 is TGTGCCAGCAGTCGGGGAAATTCGGATGGCTACACCTTC. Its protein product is CASSRGNSDGYTF.

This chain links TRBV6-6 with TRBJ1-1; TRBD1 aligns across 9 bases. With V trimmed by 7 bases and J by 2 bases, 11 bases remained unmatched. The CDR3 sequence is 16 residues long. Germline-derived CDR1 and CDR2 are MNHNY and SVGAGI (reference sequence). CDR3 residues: CASTLRQGVGNTEAFF. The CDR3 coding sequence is TGTGCCAGCACCTTGAGACAGGGGGTCGGTAACACTGAAGCTTTCTTT.

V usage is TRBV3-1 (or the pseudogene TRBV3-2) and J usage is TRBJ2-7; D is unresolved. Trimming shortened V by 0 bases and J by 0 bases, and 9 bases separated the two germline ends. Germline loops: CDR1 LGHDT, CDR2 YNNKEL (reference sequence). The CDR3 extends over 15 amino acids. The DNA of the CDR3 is TGTGCCAGCAGCCAAGATACGGGTCTCTCCTACGAGCAGTACTTC. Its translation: CASSQDTGLSYEQYF.

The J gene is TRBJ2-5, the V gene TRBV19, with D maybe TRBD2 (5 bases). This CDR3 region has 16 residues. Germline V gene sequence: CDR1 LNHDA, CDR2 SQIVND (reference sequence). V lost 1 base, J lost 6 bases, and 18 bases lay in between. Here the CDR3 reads CASSIGGPGRSQTQYF. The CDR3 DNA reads TGTGCCAGTAGTATAGGAGGGCCAGGACGGTCGCAGACCCAGTACTTC.

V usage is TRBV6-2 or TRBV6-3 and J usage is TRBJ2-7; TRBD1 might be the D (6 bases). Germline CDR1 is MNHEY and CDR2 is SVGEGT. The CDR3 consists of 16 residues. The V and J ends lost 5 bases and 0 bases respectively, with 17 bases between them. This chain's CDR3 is CASSNLETGFSYEQYF. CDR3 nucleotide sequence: TGTGCCAGCAGTAATCTGGAAACAGGGTTCTCCTACGAGCAGTACTTC.

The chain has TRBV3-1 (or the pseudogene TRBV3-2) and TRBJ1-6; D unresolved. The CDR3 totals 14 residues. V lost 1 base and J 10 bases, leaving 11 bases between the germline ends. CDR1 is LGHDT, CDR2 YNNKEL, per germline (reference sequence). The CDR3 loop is CASSQGISGSPLHF. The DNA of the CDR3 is TGTGCCAGCAGCCAAGGCATTAGTGGCTCACCCCTCCACTTT.

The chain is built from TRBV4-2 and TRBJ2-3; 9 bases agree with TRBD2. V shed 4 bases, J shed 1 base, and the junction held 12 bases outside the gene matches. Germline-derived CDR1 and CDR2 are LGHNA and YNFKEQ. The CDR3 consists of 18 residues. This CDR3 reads CASSLPASGVRGTDTQYF. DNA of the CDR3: TGTGCCAGCAGCCTCCCGGCTAGCGGGGTGAGGGGCACAGATACGCAGTATTTT.

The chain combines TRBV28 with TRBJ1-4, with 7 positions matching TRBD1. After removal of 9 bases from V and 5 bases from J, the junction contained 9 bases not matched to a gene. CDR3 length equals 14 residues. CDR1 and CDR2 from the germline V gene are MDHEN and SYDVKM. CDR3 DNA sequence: TGTGCCAGTAGACAAGGGACAGTAAATGAAAAACTGTTTTTT. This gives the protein CASRQGTVNEKLFF.

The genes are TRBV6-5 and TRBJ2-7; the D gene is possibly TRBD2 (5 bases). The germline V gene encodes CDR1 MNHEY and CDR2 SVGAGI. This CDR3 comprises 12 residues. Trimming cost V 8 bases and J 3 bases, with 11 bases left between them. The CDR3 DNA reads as TGTGCCAGCGGGCCTCGGGACTACGAGCAGTACTTC. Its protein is CASGPRDYEQYF.

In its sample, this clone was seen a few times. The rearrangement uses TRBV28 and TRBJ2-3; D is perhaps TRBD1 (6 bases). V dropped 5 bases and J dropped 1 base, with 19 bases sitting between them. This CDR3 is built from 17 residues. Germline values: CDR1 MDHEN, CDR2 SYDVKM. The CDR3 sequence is CASSLTRQVKGTDTQYF. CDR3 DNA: TGTGCCAGCAGTCTGACCAGACAGGTAAAAGGCACAGATACGCAGTATTTT.

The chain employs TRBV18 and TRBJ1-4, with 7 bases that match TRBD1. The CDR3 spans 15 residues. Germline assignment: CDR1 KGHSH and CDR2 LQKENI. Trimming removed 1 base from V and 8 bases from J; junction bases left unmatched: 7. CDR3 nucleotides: TGTGCCAGCTCACCACGTCTCGGGACAGAGGAAAAACTGTTTTTT. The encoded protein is CASSPRLGTEEKLFF.

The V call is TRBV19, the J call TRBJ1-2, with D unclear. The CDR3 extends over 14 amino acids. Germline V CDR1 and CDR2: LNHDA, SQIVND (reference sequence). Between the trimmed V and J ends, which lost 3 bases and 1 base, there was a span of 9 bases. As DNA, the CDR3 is TGTGCCAGTAGTATTCGGAGGAGTAACTATGGCTACACCTTC. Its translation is CASSIRRSNYGYTF.